The 8 T cell receptor beta chains in this list originate from one sample, sequenced in a study of T-cell reconstitution after alpha-beta-depleted transplantation in children. Researchers prepared the TCRbeta library using unique molecular identifiers, the study reports. MiXCR was run by TCRdb on the PCR reads, yielding one entry per CDR3 protein. The repertoire holds around 500,000 distinct CDR3 sequences, with approximately 13% as singletons. Sequenced material: PBMCs from the stem cell graft donor, taken from the stem cell graft. These receptors were collected from a human donor who donated a stem cell graft to a child with combined immunodeficiency.

The rearrangement uses TRBV30 and TRBJ2-7, with D hard to call. Between the trimmed V and J ends, which lost 1 base and 4 bases, there was a span of 8 bases. The CDR3 covers 12 residues. Germline CDR1 GTSNPN, CDR2 SVGIG (reference sequence). For the CDR3, the DNA is TGTGCCTGGAGTGGGCAAGGGTACGAGCAGTACTTC. Its protein product is CAWSGQGYEQYF.

The chain has TRBV6-2 or TRBV6-3 and TRBJ2-1, with 12 bases identical to TRBD2. The CDR3 consists of 19 residues. Germline lookup yields CDR1 MNHEY and CDR2 SVGEGT. The V gene end was trimmed by 2 bases and the J gene end by 0 bases; junction bases not matched to a gene: 8. Written as DNA, the CDR3 is TGTGCCAGCAGTTACGGGCTAGCGGGAGGGTTTATCTCCTACAATGAGCAGTTCTTC. It codes for CASSYGLAGGFISYNEQFF.

This clonotype was observed a few times. The V gene is TRBV7-9, the J gene TRBJ2-1; D possibly corresponds to TRBD2 (6 bases). V was shortened by 5 bases and J by 0 bases, with 11 bases between the two germline ends. The germline V gene encodes CDR1 SEHNR and CDR2 FQNEAQ (reference sequence). This CDR3 is 15 amino acids long. Here the CDR3 DNA reads TGTGCCAGCAGCGCGACTAGGAGCTCCTACAATGAGCAGTTCTTC. It translates to CASSATRSSYNEQFF.

This clonotype occurred a few times. CDR3 loop: CASSVAGTSYEQYF. The CDR3, as DNA: TGTGCCAGCAGCGTAGCTGGGACGTCCTACGAGCAGTACTTC. The V and J genes are TRBV9 and TRBJ2-7; D is tentatively TRBD1 or TRBD2 (5 bases each). V lost 0 bases, J lost 1 base, and 8 bases lay in between. This CDR3 contains 14 residues. Looked up from germline, CDR1 is SGDLS and CDR2 is YYNGEE.

CDR3 DNA sequence: TGTGCCAGCAGTTCTGAGGGAGCCGACGGCTACACCTTC. Its translation: CASSSEGADGYTF. The chain links TRBV27 to TRBJ1-2; D unclear. There are 13 residues in the CDR3. Germline V gene data show CDR1 as MNHEY and CDR2 as SMNVEV (reference sequence). Trimming took 4 bases from V and 8 from J, leaving 14 bases between them.

There are many counts of this clonotype. V usage is TRBV6-5 and J usage is TRBJ2-4; 9 bases are a match to TRBD2. This CDR3 is 14 amino acids long. The V and J ends lost 5 bases and 8 bases, in that order; junction bases with no gene match: 7. CDR1 and CDR2 from the germline V gene are MNHEY and SVGAGI. The CDR3, as DNA: TGTGCCAGCAGTAACATAGCGGGAGATCACATTCAGTACTTC. It yields the protein CASSNIAGDHIQYF.

CDR3 residues: CASSLSLQTSDYTF. The CDR3 bases are TGTGCCAGCAGCTTATCGTTACAGACCAGTGACTACACCTTC. The chain carries TRBV7-2 and TRBJ1-2; no firm D call. Germline assignment: CDR1 SGHTA and CDR2 FQGNSA. The length of the CDR3 is 14 residues. The V and J ends lost 2 bases and 10 bases respectively, with 17 bases between them.

This clonotype was seen only a few times. The chain is built from TRBV4-3 and TRBJ2-3; D unclear. CDR1 LGHNA and CDR2 YSLEER come from the germline V gene. CDR3 size: 13 residues. Trimming stripped 0 bases from V and 4 bases from J, with 5 bases between. The CDR3 DNA reads as TGCGCCAGCAGCCAAGATCTGGCAGATACGCAGTATTTT. This sequence encodes CASSQDLADTQYF.